The source of this T cell receptor (beta chain) is a study of blood T cell repertoires in COVID-19. On the study more broadly: Donors in the United States, Italy and Spain gave samples during acute or convalescent COVID-19. The analysed material was cDNA or gDNA that came from T cells, B-cell-depleted T cells, or PBMCs.

In the authors' methods: Nucleated cell number was recorded as an estimate derived from reference gene primer amplification. Sequenced by immunoSEQ multiplex PCR; TCRdb stores in-frame clones only, minus some. V and J calls and clone size are those listed in that table; D and trimming were worked out from the DNA. There are 140,000 to 150,000 clones in the sample; over 70% occur only once, and over 9.5% lies in the top ten. V dropped 7 bases and J dropped 4; count of bases not matched to a gene: 9. The germline CDR1 and CDR2 sequences are SNHLY and FYNNEI. This CDR3 is built from 14 residues. Material for sequencing was peripheral blood. The source is a man between 60 and 75 years old with active or convalescent COVID-19. The chain employs TRBV2 and TRBJ1-2; 7 bases agree with TRBD1. CDR3 residues: CASNPQGDFYGYTF. DNA for the CDR3: TGTGCCAGCAACCCGCAGGGGGACTTCTATGGCTACACCTTC.